Presented here are 21 T cell receptor beta chains from one specimen sequenced in a study of blood T cell repertoires in COVID-19. Produced via immunoSEQ multiplex PCR; TCRdb's table is partial and in-frame only. Of 450,000 or so clones in the sample, about nine tenths were seen once. Sequenced material: peripheral blood. The receptor source for this set is a woman between 40 and 55 years old with COVID-19, enrolled during active disease.

This clone was recorded once. The gene calls are TRBV24-1 and TRBJ1-5; no clear D gene. With 2 bases removed from V and 2 bases from J, the gap between germline ends came to 6 bases. The CDR3 has 14 amino acids. The V gene's germline CDR1 is KGHDR and CDR2 SFDVKD. The CDR3 nucleotides are TGTGCCACCAGTGATTCCCGTCGCAATCAGCCCCAGCATTTT. Amino acid sequence: CATSDSRRNQPQHF.

The chain couples TRBV3-1 (or the pseudogene TRBV3-2) to TRBJ1-2; D call uncertain. Per the germline V gene, CDR1 is LGHDT and CDR2 is YNNKEL (reference sequence). The V and J ends lost 1 base and 1 base respectively, with 13 bases between them. The CDR3 covers 16 residues. This CDR3 is CASSQVANPVNYGYTF. The CDR3 coding sequence is TGTGCCAGCAGCCAAGTAGCTAACCCGGTTAACTATGGCTACACCTTC.

This rearrangement joins TRBV5-1 to TRBJ1-3; D call uncertain. The ends were cut back, 6 bases at V and 0 bases at J, with 10 bases in the middle. This CDR3 is 14 amino acids long. Germline values: CDR1 SGHRS, CDR2 YFSETQ. The DNA of the CDR3 is TGCGCCAGCACCTCCTCCCCCTCTGGAAACACCATATATTTT. It yields the protein CASTSSPSGNTIYF.

This rearrangement joins TRBV6-5 to TRBJ1-4, with D possibly matching TRBD1 (6 bases). The CDR3 runs 15 residues. The V gene's germline CDR1 is MNHEY and CDR2 SVGAGI. Trimming left V 2 bases short and J 4 bases short, with 11 bases between. The CDR3 region is CASSYRTVSNEKLFF. The CDR3, as DNA: TGTGCCAGCAGTTACCGGACAGTTAGTAATGAAAAACTGTTTTTT.

The chain links TRBV6-5 to TRBJ2-5, with a possible D match to TRBD2 (6 bases). The CDR3 is 14 residues long. V lost 2 bases to trimming and J lost 5 bases, with 12 bases between them. CDR1 and CDR2 from the germline V gene are MNHEY and SVGAGI. CDR3 protein: CASSYDTGVETQYF. The CDR3 region has the DNA TGTGCCAGCAGTTACGATACGGGGGTTGAGACCCAGTACTTC.

This chain connects TRBV4-3 to TRBJ1-1; tentative D call: TRBD1 (5 bases). V was trimmed by 3 bases and J by 8 bases, leaving 22 bases between them. The CDR3 runs 16 residues. CDR1 is LGHNA, CDR2 YSLEER, per germline. As DNA, the CDR3 is TGCGCCAGCAGCCACGGGGGGACGGTTGCGTTGAGGGAAGCTTTCTTT. Translating gives CASSHGGTVALREAFF.

This chain uses TRBV25-1 with TRBJ2-1; TRBD2 matches 7 bases. There are 16 residues in the CDR3. J lost 3 bases, V lost 4 bases, and 9 bases had no gene match. CDR1 and CDR2 from the germline V gene are MGHDK and SYGVNS. The CDR3 reads CASSATRLALYNEQFF. DNA for the CDR3: TGTGCCAGCAGTGCCACCCGACTAGCACTCTACAATGAGCAGTTCTTC.

The chain joins TRBV4-2 to TRBJ1-1; no firm D call. Germline V gene data show CDR1 as LGHNA and CDR2 as YNFKEQ. The CDR3 contains 13 residues. The V gene lost 2 bases and the J gene lost 4 bases, with 8 bases spanning the gap. CDR3 sequence: CASSQRLGTEAFF. The CDR3 DNA is TGTGCCAGCAGCCAACGACTCGGCACTGAAGCTTTCTTT.

V is TRBV27 and J is TRBJ2-3; 7 positions match TRBD1. The CDR3 totals 15 residues. V shed 2 bases, J shed 1 base, and the junction held 3 bases outside the gene matches. Germline-derived CDR1 and CDR2 are MNHEY and SMNVEV (reference sequence). The CDR3 nucleotides read TGTGCCAGCAGTTTAGGTGGACAGGGCACAGATACGCAGTATTTT. It is translated as CASSLGGQGTDTQYF.

The chain joins TRBV12-3 or TRBV12-4 to TRBJ2-1; 8 bases map to TRBD1. The ends lost 8 bases at V and 6 bases at J; junction bases unmatched: 6. This CDR3 is built from 13 residues. The CDR3 is CASGRQGSNEQFF. CDR3 DNA sequence: TGTGCCAGCGGACGACAGGGGAGCAATGAGCAGTTCTTC.

The J gene is TRBJ2-3, the V gene TRBV5-6; 9 bases are a match to TRBD1. CDR3 length equals 15 residues. From germline, CDR1 is SGHDT and CDR2 YYEEEE. Trimming removed 4 bases from V and 1 base from J; junction bases left unmatched: 4. CDR3 nucleotides: TGTGCCAGCAGCCCGGACAGGGGCGGCACAGATACGCAGTATTTT. Residues: CASSPDRGGTDTQYF.

The rearrangement uses TRBV10-2 and TRBJ1-2, with 10 bases identical to TRBD1. The CDR3 has 16 residues. V shed 6 bases and J 8 bases; nucleotides not matched to a gene: 15. Per germline, CDR1 WSHSY and CDR2 SAAADI. CDR3 in amino acids: CASSPRTGGLGGGYTF. The CDR3 DNA sequence: TGCGCCAGCAGCCCACGGACAGGGGGGCTTGGCGGAGGCTACACCTTC.

The V gene is TRBV12-2, the J gene TRBJ1-5. TRBV12-2 is labeled a pseudogene. There are 17 residues in the CDR3. CDR3 protein: CASRFSFSRRSNQPQHF. The CDR3 region has the DNA TGTGCAAGTCGCTTCTCTTTCAGTCGGAGAAGCAATCAGCCCCAGCATTTT.

The chain joins TRBV27 to TRBJ2-4, with 7 positions matching TRBD2. Germline lookup yields CDR1 MNHEY and CDR2 SMNVEV (reference sequence). With V trimmed by 1 base and J by 8 bases, 5 bases remained unmatched. The CDR3 is 14 residues long. CDR3 region: CASSLFGGGHIQYF. In DNA form, the CDR3 reads TGTGCCAGCAGTTTATTTGGGGGAGGGCACATTCAGTACTTC.

The chain carries TRBV28 and TRBJ1-5; 7 bases line up with TRBD1. V lost 4 bases, J lost 2 bases, and 8 bases stayed unmatched. The CDR3 runs 16 residues. Germline loops: CDR1 MDHEN, CDR2 SYDVKM. The DNA for the CDR3 is TGTGCCAGCAGTTCCCGACAGGGAGTGGGCAATCAGCCCCAGCATTTT. Translated, it gives CASSSRQGVGNQPQHF.

The chain has TRBV29-1 and TRBJ1-2; TRBD1 matches 10 bases. Trimming cost V 6 bases and J 8 bases; bases outside gene matches: 3. CDR3 length: 11 amino acids. In germline, CDR1 is SQVTM, CDR2 ANQGSEA. CDR3: CSVGQGHGYTF. CDR3 coding DNA: TGCAGCGTGGGACAGGGGCACGGCTACACCTTC. The full variable domain, in which reference TRBV29-1 and TRBJ1-2 provide the parts outside the CDR3, is SAVISQKPSRDICQRGTSLTIQCQVDSQVTMMFWYRQQPGQSLTLIATANQGSEATYESGFVIDKFPISRPNLTFSTLTVSNMSPEDSSIYLCSVGQGHGYTFGSGTRLTVV.

The CDR3: CASSPQGTGYNEQFF. The CDR3 DNA reads TGTGCCAGCTCACCACAGGGAACAGGGTACAATGAGCAGTTCTTC. The chain joins TRBV18 to TRBJ2-1; D is possibly TRBD1 (6 bases). V was clipped by 1 base and J by 4 bases, with 11 bases between them. CDR3 length: 15 residues. Germline V CDR1 and CDR2: KGHSH, LQKENI.

The V gene is TRBV7-3, the J gene TRBJ2-1; D is perhaps TRBD2 (5 bases). This CDR3 region has 18 residues. The V and J ends lost 2 bases and 8 bases respectively, with 25 bases between them. Germline CDR1 is SGHTA and CDR2 is FQGTGA. The CDR3 is CASSLRFAARDLRDEQFF. CDR3 sequence (DNA): TGTGCCAGCAGCTTACGGTTCGCGGCTCGTGATTTGAGGGATGAGCAGTTCTTC.

This sequence joins TRBV28 and TRBJ1-1, with D possibly TRBD1 on 5 matching bases. The CDR3 spans 11 residues. Germline assignment: CDR1 MDHEN and CDR2 SYDVKM. Deletions cut 6 bases from V and 11 bases from J, with 13 bases between. CDR3 coding DNA: TGTGCCAGCAGCTGGGGGGGGAACGCTTTCTTT. This codes for CASSWGGNAFF.

V gene TRBV27 combines with J gene TRBJ2-1, with D possibly TRBD1 on 8 matching bases. Per the germline V gene, CDR1 is MNHEY and CDR2 is SMNVEV (reference sequence). Trimming left V 6 bases short and J 5 bases short, with 14 bases between. There are 14 residues in the CDR3. In DNA form, the CDR3 reads TGTGCCAGCAGAACAGGGGGGGTTAACAATGAGCAGTTCTTC. Translated, it gives CASRTGGVNNEQFF.

The CDR3 bases are TGTGCCTGGGAGCAGCCGAGGGACTACGAGCAGTACTTC. It yields the protein CAWEQPRDYEQYF. The genes are TRBV30 and TRBJ2-7; possibly TRBD2 for D (5 bases). V lost 5 bases and J 3 bases, leaving 14 bases between the germline ends. This CDR3 is built from 13 residues. Germline CDR1 GTSNPN, CDR2 SVGIG (reference sequence). The full variable domain, completed using reference TRBV30 and TRBJ2-7, is SQTIHQWPATLVQPVGSPLSLECTVEGTSNPNLYWYRQAAGRGLQLLFYSVGIGQISSEVPQNLSASRPQDRQFILSSKKLLLSDSGFYLCAWEQPRDYEQYFGPGTRLTVT.